The T cell receptor (beta chain) described here comes from a study of post-analysis software for immune sequencing data. At the level of the study: Relapsing-remitting, secondary progressive and progressive-relapsing courses of multiple sclerosis were included. Study-wide results and caveats: Multiple sclerosis was associated with a significant reduction in normalized Chao1 diversity relative to controls. Same-batch preparations were strongly co-clustered by F measure.

The authors incorporated unique molecular identifiers into the TCR beta cDNA libraries. Some 450,000 cDNA molecules were recovered from an input of about 0.9 to 11 million T cells. TCRdb redid the calling of the PCR reads with MiXCR, one entry per CDR3 protein. The sample includes 820,000 or so distinct CDR3 sequences, 53% of them seen just once. With respect to this clonotype: Its specificity is not known.

Sequencing input: blood. This TCR was sampled from a girl aged 10-17 years with multiple sclerosis.

The CDR3 sequence: CASSLGSRGWYGYTF. Here the CDR3 DNA reads TGTGCCAGCAGCTTAGGGTCCAGGGGATGGTATGGCTACACCTTC. The rearrangement uses TRBV7-6 and TRBJ1-2; tentatively, D is TRBD1 (6 bases). CDR3 length: 15 amino acids. Looked up from germline, CDR1 is SGHVS and CDR2 is FNYEAQ. V was clipped by 1 base and J by 5 bases, with 14 bases between them.